This T cell receptor beta chain was profiled in a study of T cell responses to AZD1222 COVID-19 vaccine. Study-wide results and limits: Regions 160-218 and 743-854 dominated among vaccine-associated CD4 TCRs spanning spike.

Sequencing was performed with immunoSEQ multiplex PCR; in TCRdb, only in-frame clones are kept and a portion is missing. Here the sample spans some 150,000 clones, 88% being singletons. Details on this clone: Antigen: not known.

Germline CDR1 SGHAT, CDR2 FQNNGV. The CDR3 is 15 amino acids. Deletions cut 5 bases from V and 0 bases from J, with 14 bases between. This chain uses TRBV11-2 with TRBJ2-7; D not resolved. The sample here was peripheral blood, taken 28 days after the second dose of the MenACWY control vaccine. The sequence was collected from an adult who received the MenACWY meningococcal vaccine as a control. CDR3 nucleotides: TGTGCCAGCAGCCCTAGGATAGCCTCCTCCTACGAGCAGTACTTC. Amino acids: CASSPRIASSYEQYF.